Sequencing of this T cell receptor beta chain was carried out in a study of shared clonotypes between healthy human individuals. The method was immunoSEQ multiplex PCR; TCRdb's version includes in-frame clones alone and lacks a portion of them. The data show roughly 1,000,000 clones, with 70% to 80% seen just once and under 0.8% held by the top ten. The germline V gene has CDR1 SGHRS and CDR2 YFSETQ. There are 15 residues in the CDR3. V was clipped by 4 bases and J by 1 base, with 14 bases between them. Sequenced sample: memory CD4+ T cells from PBMCs. As for subset: CD45RA-negative fraction. This receptor was identified in a man younger than 35 in good health. Some clones in this sample may be carry-over from other donors' samples. The chain joins TRBV5-1 to TRBJ1-1, with D possibly being TRBD1 (6 bases). The CDR3 reads CASSPLAGANTEAFF. In DNA, the CDR3 is TGCGCCAGCAGCCCCTTAGCGGGGGCGAACACTGAAGCTTTCTTT. The full variable domain, completed using reference TRBV5-1 and TRBJ1-1, is KAGVTQTPRYLIKTRGQQVTLSCSPISGHRSVSWYQQTPGQGLQFLFEYFSETQRNKGNFPGRFSGRQFSNSRSEMNVSTLELGDSALYLCASSPLAGANTEAFFGQGTRLTVV.